A selection of T cell receptor beta chains follows, all from one sample in a study of T cells after yellow fever vaccination. Via MiXCR, TCRdb re-called the 5' RACE reads, giving one row per CDR3 protein. The sample contains roughly 170,000 distinct CDR3 sequences, approximately 6.2% of which appear only once. The sample here was CD4+ T cells sorted from PBMCs, taken on the day of the first yellow fever vaccination. These receptors originate from a man younger than 30 who received the YFV17D yellow fever vaccine. The CDR3 runs from the conserved cysteine through the conserved F or W.

V gene	J gene	CDR3 protein
TRBV11-2	TRBJ2-3	CASSWDSTDTQYF
TRBV10-3	TRBJ1-2	CAIASSLNYGYTF
TRBV28	TRBJ2-3	CASSLIIHTQYF
TRBV9	TRBJ1-5	CASSVGRGGTAHQPQHF
TRBV4-3	TRBJ2-5	CASSQDGGGTAETQYF
TRBV9	TRBJ2-1	CASSVGHWNEQFF
TRBV7-2	TRBJ2-5	CASSYQGPRGETQYF
TRBV5-1	TRBJ1-2	CASSVGTAINYGYTF
TRBV5-1	TRBJ2-1	CASSLAGLAGPRFF
TRBV12-3/TRBV12-4	TRBJ2-1	CASSFRRSRDEQFF
TRBV5-1	TRBJ2-1	CASSSGNEQFF
TRBV29-1	TRBJ1-1	CSVVGQGITEAFF
TRBV6-6	TRBJ2-5	CASSYMGSETQYF
TRBV7-2	TRBJ2-3	CASSLAWTRANTQYF
TRBV20-1	TRBJ2-2	CSAYDGANTGELFF
TRBV10-3	TRBJ2-2	CAISATSGGANGGELFF
TRBV6-1	TRBJ2-5	CASRLTGAIGTQYF
TRBV6-1	TRBJ1-1	CASSERQGITEAFF
TRBV5-1	TRBJ2-3	CASSFTAGVLTDTQYF
TRBV7-3	TRBJ1-6	CASSLTGQSNSPLHF
TRBV19	TRBJ1-1	CASSLRMNTEAFF
TRBV4-3	TRBJ2-1	CASSQDLQRNYNEQFF
TRBV5-6	TRBJ2-3	CASSLGGAPDTQYF
TRBV18	TRBJ1-1	CASSATGVGNTEAFF
TRBV12-5	TRBJ2-1	CASGSGRRPVAYNEQFF
TRBV6-1	TRBJ1-3	CASSPTLQSSGNTIYF
TRBV7-2	TRBJ1-2	CASSLRRGPPYGYTF
TRBV12-3/TRBV12-4	TRBJ1-3	CASRGDSGNTIYF
TRBV5-1	TRBJ2-3	CASGLTSGGPDTQYF
TRBV7-9	TRBJ1-1	CASSSRQDSAFF
TRBV6-2/TRBV6-3	TRBJ1-1	CASSYSLGGGGTEAFF
TRBV5-1	TRBJ1-1	CASSLDTMNTEAFF
TRBV20-1	TRBJ2-3	CSAQRHYSTDTQYF
TRBV3-1	TRBJ2-1	CASSFDLAGEHYEQFF
TRBV4-1	TRBJ1-4	CASSQDKGTVFANEKLFF
TRBV5-1	TRBJ2-1	CASSPTLVISGPSYNEQFF
TRBV4-3	TRBJ2-6	CASSQGQGVGANVLTF
TRBV29-1	TRBJ2-1	CSVEGTGASNEQFF
TRBV5-1	TRBJ2-7	CASGTGAYEQYF
TRBV7-9	TRBJ2-7	CASSATGVSEQYF
TRBV7-2	TRBJ2-7	CASSPSGDPYEQYF
TRBV6-2/TRBV6-3	TRBJ1-1	CASSWDHRTEAFF
TRBV5-1	TRBJ2-2	CASSLALSTGTGELFF
TRBV27	TRBJ2-5	CASPSRLAGGQETQYF
TRBV29-1	TRBJ2-1	CSVVRGSYNEQFF
TRBV7-2	TRBJ2-1	CASSLAREITYEQFF
TRBV5-1	TRBJ1-5	CASAPHGGNQPQHF
TRBV30	TRBJ1-5	CAWEPQGLPPQPQHF
TRBV7-9	TRBJ1-3	CASRASNTIYF
TRBV4-3	TRBJ1-5	CASSQEVRNQPQHF
TRBV3-1	TRBJ2-1	CASSQDLGTGGSYNEQFF
TRBV23-1	TRBJ2-4	CASSQSGGGYIQYF